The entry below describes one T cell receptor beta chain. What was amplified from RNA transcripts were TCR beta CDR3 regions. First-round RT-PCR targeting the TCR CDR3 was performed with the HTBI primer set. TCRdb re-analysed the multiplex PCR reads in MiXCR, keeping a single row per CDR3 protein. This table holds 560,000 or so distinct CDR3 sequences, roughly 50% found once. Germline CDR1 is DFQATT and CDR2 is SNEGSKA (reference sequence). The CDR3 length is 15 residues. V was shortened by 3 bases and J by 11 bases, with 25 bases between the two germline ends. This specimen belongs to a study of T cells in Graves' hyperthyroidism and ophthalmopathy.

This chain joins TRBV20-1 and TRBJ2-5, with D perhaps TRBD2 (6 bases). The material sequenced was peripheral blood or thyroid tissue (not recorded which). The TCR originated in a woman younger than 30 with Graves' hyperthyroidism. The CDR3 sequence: CSASQKVFPGEEQYF. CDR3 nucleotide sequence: TGCAGTGCTAGCCAGAAGGTTTTTCCGGGAGAGGAGCAGTACTTC.